A single sample gave rise to the 27 T cell receptor beta chains below, sequenced in a study of cytomegalovirus exposure and HLA in healthy donors. PCR used 60 Vbeta primers and 13 Jbeta primers. Libraries were prepared by immunoSEQ multiplex PCR; TCRdb keeps only in-frame clonotypes and omits some of them. This repertoire shows roughly 100,000 clones, roughly three quarters found once; its top ten account for 3% to 3.5%. Sequenced material: PBMCs. The origin of the receptors is a man aged 25-45 years in good health and CMV-seronegative.

This chain joins TRBV6-6 and TRBJ2-7, with TRBD2 as a possible D gene (6 bases). Trimming stripped 2 bases from V and 1 base from J, with 12 bases between. Germline CDR1 reads MNHNY; CDR2 reads SVGAGI (reference sequence). This CDR3 spans 15 amino acids. The CDR3 sequence is CASSYPPGESYEQYF. The CDR3 DNA reads TGTGCCAGCAGTTACCCCCCGGGAGAGTCCTACGAGCAGTACTTC.

Regarding this clone: Germline and junction disagree at one end, which may indicate a read error. This rearrangement joins TRBV7-9 to TRBJ2-7, with TRBD1 as a possible D gene (6 bases). This CDR3 spans 16 amino acids. The germline CDR1 and CDR2 sequences are SEHNR and FQNEAQ (reference sequence). The CDR3 region has the DNA TGTTCCAGCAGCCGCTCCCAGGGGATTAGCTCCTACGAGCAGTACTTC. Amino acids: CSSSRSQGISSYEQYF.

The rearrangement links TRBV28 to TRBJ2-7, with D possibly TRBD1 on 7 matching bases. CDR3 size: 15 residues. Trimming removed 0 bases from V and 2 bases from J, with 11 bases in between. Germline V gene sequence: CDR1 MDHEN, CDR2 SYDVKM. The CDR3 is CASSLWQGGAYEQYF. The CDR3 bases are TGTGCCAGCAGTTTATGGCAGGGGGGAGCCTACGAGCAGTACTTC.

The chain carries TRBV19 and TRBJ2-7, with 8 nucleotides matching TRBD1. Germline V gives CDR1 LNHDA, CDR2 SQIVND (reference sequence). V was pared by 6 bases and J by 5 bases, with 12 bases of the junction left unmatched. CDR3 size: 15 residues. The CDR3 DNA follows: TGTGCCAGTAGGGATCGGACAGGGTCTTTCCACGAGCAGTACTTC. Its translation: CASRDRTGSFHEQYF.

V gene TRBV7-8 combines with J gene TRBJ2-1; 7 nucleotides line up with TRBD2. The CDR3 runs 11 residues. The V segment lost 7 bases and the J segment 9 bases; nucleotides outside the gene matches: 3. From germline, CDR1 is SGHVS and CDR2 FQNEAQ. The CDR3 protein is CASTSGTEQFF. The CDR3, as DNA: TGTGCCAGCACCAGCGGGACTGAGCAGTTCTTC.

J is TRBJ2-1 and V is TRBV5-4; 9 bases are a match to TRBD2. The CDR3 extends over 16 amino acids. Trimming took 4 bases from V and 2 from J; bases not matched to a gene: 7. Germline lookup yields CDR1 SGHNT and CDR2 YYREEE (reference sequence). CDR3 residues: CASSIYSGSTYNEQFF. CDR3 DNA sequence: TGTGCCAGCAGCATCTATAGCGGGAGTACCTACAATGAGCAGTTCTTC. Together with reference TRBV5-4 and TRBJ2-1, the CDR3 gives the full variable domain: ETGVTQSPTHLIKTRGQQVTLRCSSQSGHNTVSWYQQALGQGPQFIFQYYREEENGRGNFPPRFSGLQFPNYSSELNVNALELDDSALYLCASSIYSGSTYNEQFFGPGTRLTVL.

The gene calls are TRBV5-5 and TRBJ2-7; 7 nucleotides agree with TRBD1. The CDR3 has 14 residues. Germline V gene lookup returns CDR1 SGHKS and CDR2 YYEKEE (reference sequence). V trimming: 3 bases; J trimming: 6 bases; junction bases outside the gene matches: 9. CDR3 DNA sequence: TGTGCCAGCAGCTCCCGGACAGGTCTCAGCGAGCAGTACTTC. It translates to CASSSRTGLSEQYF.

This clone was picked up one time. The chain joins TRBV6-5 to TRBJ2-7, with TRBD1 matching over 9 bases. The V gene end was trimmed by 0 bases and the J gene end by 9 bases; junction bases not matched to a gene: 9. This CDR3 comprises 15 residues. CDR1 is MNHEY, CDR2 SVGAGI, per germline. The CDR3 DNA follows: TGTGCCAGCAGTTACTCGAGTACAGGGGGCCACGGGCAGTACTTC. Amino acid sequence: CASSYSSTGGHGQYF.

CDR3 in amino acids: CASSEGDRDTQYF. As DNA, the CDR3 is TGTGCCAGCAGTGAAGGAGACAGAGATACGCAGTATTTT. The V and J genes are TRBV2 and TRBJ2-3; a possible D gene is TRBD1 (5 bases). V lost 1 base to trimming and J lost 5 bases, with 7 bases between them. CDR3 length equals 13 residues. CDR1 is SNHLY, CDR2 FYNNEI, per germline.

This chain joins TRBV12-5 and TRBJ1-1; 12 bases agree with TRBD1. Germline V gene lookup returns CDR1 LGHNT and CDR2 FRNRAP. The V and J ends lost 6 bases and 3 bases, in that order; junction bases with no gene match: 8. This CDR3 comprises 16 residues. CDR3 coding DNA: TGTGCTAGTGGACTCCCGGGACAGGGGGCGGACACTGAAGCTTTCTTT. Its protein product is CASGLPGQGADTEAFF.

The chain carries TRBV5-1 and TRBJ2-1; 7 nucleotides match TRBD2. Germline V gene lookup returns CDR1 SGHRS and CDR2 YFSETQ. Germline trimming cut 0 bases from V and 8 bases from J; bases unmatched to any gene: 11. The CDR3 is made up of 16 amino acids. DNA of the CDR3: TGCGCCAGCAGCTTGGGGGTGGGAGGGTCCGGTGATGAGCAGTTCTTC. This encodes CASSLGVGGSGDEQFF.

This clone was recorded a few times. The rearrangement joins TRBV7-9 to TRBJ2-2; D is possibly TRBD2 (6 bases). V shed 5 bases and J shed 8 bases, with 21 bases lying between them. This CDR3 is 16 amino acids long. Germline loops: CDR1 SEHNR, CDR2 FQNEAQ (reference sequence). Here the CDR3 DNA reads TGTGCCAGCAGCGAAGAGCGGGCTTGGTTTGCAGGGGAGCTGTTTTTT. It yields the protein CASSEERAWFAGELFF.

This chain links TRBV4-3 with TRBJ2-7; tentative D call: TRBD2 (5 bases). Germline CDR1 reads LGHNA; CDR2 reads YSLEER. V shed 3 bases and J shed 2 bases, with 14 bases lying between them. The CDR3 runs 15 residues. The CDR3: CASSQSRAGPYEQYF. DNA for the CDR3: TGCGCCAGCAGCCAGTCGAGGGCCGGACCCTACGAGCAGTACTTC.

V gene TRBV19 combines with J gene TRBJ2-1; TRBD2 matches at 7 bases. In germline, CDR1 is LNHDA, CDR2 SQIVND (reference sequence). This CDR3 has 13 amino acids. V was clipped by 5 bases and J by 8 bases; unmatched bases: 6. CDR3 DNA sequence: TGTGCCAGTAGTCCGGCTAGCGGTCATGAGCAGTTCTTC. Protein product: CASSPASGHEQFF. The full variable domain, in which reference TRBV19 and TRBJ2-1 provide the parts outside the CDR3, is DGGITQSPKYLFRKEGQNVTLSCEQNLNHDAMYWYRQDPGQGLRLIYYSQIVNDFQKGDIAEGYSVSREKKESFPLTVTSAQKNPTAFYLCASSPASGHEQFFGPGTRLTVL.

The chain carries TRBV7-8 and TRBJ2-7; the D gene is possibly TRBD2 (6 bases). Germline CDR1 is SGHVS and CDR2 is FQNEAQ. The CDR3 length is 14 residues. V was clipped by 5 bases and J by 1 base, with 12 bases between them. The CDR3 sequence is CASSLGRGSYEQYF. The CDR3 coding sequence is TGTGCCAGCAGCCTTGGGCGGGGATCCTACGAGCAGTACTTC.

This clone was counted a single time. The rearrangement uses TRBV6-1 and TRBJ1-1, with unresolved D. CDR1 MNHNS and CDR2 SASEGT come from the germline V gene. V gave up 11 bases and J gave up 2 bases, with 15 bases separating them. The CDR3 covers 13 residues. This CDR3 is CACQTGFNTEAFF. The CDR3 region has the DNA TGTGCCTGCCAGACCGGGTTTAACACTGAAGCTTTCTTT.

This clone was recorded only once. This chain links TRBV7-2 with TRBJ1-1, with 7 bases that match TRBD1. Looked up from germline, CDR1 is SGHTA and CDR2 is FQGNSA. V lost 4 bases and J lost 1; bases outside the gene matches: 3. This CDR3 is 14 amino acids long. In nucleotides, the CDR3 is TGTGCCAGCAGCTCCCGGACAGGGAACACTGAAGCTTTCTTT. This encodes CASSSRTGNTEAFF.

The chain joins TRBV7-9 to TRBJ1-3, with TRBD1 as a possible D gene (6 bases). Trimming cost V 5 bases and J 4 bases, with 9 bases left between them. The CDR3 loop spans 13 amino acids. CDR1 is SEHNR and CDR2 is FQNEAQ in the germline V gene (reference sequence). The chain's CDR3 is CASSPDRGNTIYF. CDR3 nucleotides: TGTGCCAGCAGCCCGGACAGAGGAAACACCATATATTTT.

The chain has TRBV11-3 and TRBJ2-1; TRBD2 aligns across 7 bases. CDR3 size: 14 residues. Looked up from germline, CDR1 is SGHNT and CDR2 is YENEEA. V shed 7 bases, J shed 3 bases, and the junction held 6 bases outside the gene matches. This chain's CDR3 is CASTLAVNYNEQFF. CDR3 coding DNA: TGTGCCAGCACCCTAGCGGTAAACTACAATGAGCAGTTCTTC.

The J gene is TRBJ2-2, the V gene TRBV6-5, with 7 bases aligning to TRBD1. The CDR3 sequence is 14 residues long. The germline V gene encodes CDR1 MNHEY and CDR2 SVGAGI. The ends lost 6 bases at V and 1 base at J; junction bases unmatched: 2. CDR3 loop: CASRRTGNTGELFF. The DNA of the CDR3 is TGTGCCAGCAGACGGACAGGGAACACCGGGGAGCTGTTTTTT.

The CDR3 DNA follows: TGTGCCAGTAGTACTGGACAGGGGTCTCTCGAGCAGTACTTC. This sequence encodes CASSTGQGSLEQYF. V usage is TRBV19 and J usage is TRBJ2-7; 9 bases fit TRBD1. Germline assignment: CDR1 LNHDA and CDR2 SQIVND (reference sequence). With 4 bases clipped from V and 6 bases from J, the junction kept 7 bases outside the gene matches. The CDR3 contains 14 residues.

V is TRBV5-4 and J is TRBJ2-7; no clear D. The CDR3 runs 14 residues. V was shortened by 4 bases and J by 1 base, with 12 bases between the two germline ends. In germline, CDR1 is SGHNT, CDR2 YYREEE (reference sequence). The CDR3, as DNA: TGTGCCAGCAGCACCCACGGTCCATCCTACGAGCAGTACTTC. This encodes CASSTHGPSYEQYF.

There are a few counts of this clone. J is TRBJ1-2 and V is TRBV14, with D possibly TRBD1 on 5 matching bases. V was shortened by 1 base and J by 7 bases, with 22 bases between the two germline ends. Germline CDR1 reads SGHDN; CDR2 reads FVKESK. This CDR3 contains 17 residues. This CDR3 is CASSQVTQGSLLGGYTF. CDR3 bases: TGTGCCAGCAGCCAAGTCACCCAGGGATCGCTCTTGGGTGGCTACACCTTC.

CDR3 in amino acids: CASSYTGTGFIQPQHF. Here the CDR3 DNA reads TGTGCCAGCAGCTACACCGGGACAGGGTTTATTCAGCCCCAGCATTTT. This sequence joins TRBV7-2 and TRBJ1-5; 9 bases are a match to TRBD1. The CDR3 loop spans 16 amino acids. Germline lookup yields CDR1 SGHTA and CDR2 FQGNSA. Trimming at V came to 4 bases and at J to 6 bases, leaving 10 bases not matched to a gene. The full variable domain, completed using reference TRBV7-2 and TRBJ1-5, is GAGVSQSPSNKVTEKGKDVELRCDPISGHTALYWYRQSLGQGLEFLIYFQGNSAPDKSGLPSDRFSAERTGGSVSTLTIQRTQQEDSAVYLCASSYTGTGFIQPQHFGDGTRLSIL.

This clone has only a few counts. The CDR3 protein is CASSQEGAGKYGYTF. CDR3 bases: TGCGCCAGCAGCCAAGAGGGGGCAGGGAAGTATGGCTACACCTTC. The chain employs TRBV4-3 and TRBJ1-2; D possibly corresponds to TRBD1 (6 bases). Germline values: CDR1 LGHNA, CDR2 YSLEER. With 0 bases removed from V and 5 bases from J, the gap between germline ends came to 13 bases. The CDR3 has 15 residues.

In the case of this clone: Other DNA sequences within the sample encode an identical CDR3. The V and J genes are TRBV7-2 and TRBJ2-1; D perhaps matches TRBD2 (6 bases). The germline V gene encodes CDR1 SGHTA and CDR2 FQGNSA. The CDR3 length is 15 residues. Trimming stripped 4 bases from V and 6 bases from J, with 16 bases between. This CDR3 is CASSSRLDLSNEQFF. Written as DNA, the CDR3 is TGTGCCAGCAGCTCTAGACTAGACTTATCCAATGAGCAGTTCTTC. The whole variable domain, remainder taken from reference TRBV7-2 and TRBJ2-1, is GAGVSQSPSNKVTEKGKDVELRCDPISGHTALYWYRQSLGQGLEFLIYFQGNSAPDKSGLPSDRFSAERTGGSVSTLTIQRTQQEDSAVYLCASSSRLDLSNEQFFGPGTRLTVL.

V gene TRBV7-2 combines with J gene TRBJ2-5; D perhaps matches TRBD2 (5 bases). The germline V gene encodes CDR1 SGHTA and CDR2 FQGNSA. The CDR3 spans 11 residues. V shed 1 base and J shed 9 bases, with 6 bases lying between them. CDR3 loop: CASSLGTAQYF. Written as DNA, the CDR3 is TGTGCCAGCAGCTTAGGGACTGCCCAGTACTTC.